These 20 T cell receptor beta chains share one sample of origin, sequenced in a study of T cell clonality in common variable immunodeficiency. Generated by immunoSEQ multiplex PCR, the TCRdb table keeps only in-frame clones and is missing some. There are tens of thousands of clones in the sample, none observed a single time. The sequencing input was peripheral blood mononuclear cells. These TCRs come from a person aged 18 to 70 in good health.

This clone was observed many times. The DNA ends 3 residues before the CDR3 does, and the rest of the CDR3 is filled in from the germline J gene. The J gene is TRBJ2-7, the V gene TRBV20-1, with 10 bases fitting TRBD1. V lost 5 bases and J lost 4; bases outside the gene matches: 8. The CDR3 loop spans 14 amino acids. Germline lookup yields CDR1 DFQATT and CDR2 SNEGSKA (reference sequence). CDR3 DNA, as far as it was read: TGCAGTGCTGCCCCCGGGACAGGGGCTTACGAG. This sequence encodes CSAAPGTGAYE. The entire CDR3 is CSAAPGTGAYEQYF.

This clone was observed at least ten times. The read ends 3 residues early relative to the CDR3; the germline J gene fills the gap. The chain joins TRBV10-3 to TRBJ2-3, with D perhaps matching TRBD1 (6 bases). Germline V CDR1 and CDR2: ENHRY, SYGVKD. V lost 6 bases to trimming and J lost 0 bases, with 13 bases between them. CDR3 length equals 15 residues. The chain's CDR3 is CAISPDSPSTDTQYF. Incomplete CDR3 DNA: TGTGCCATCAGCCCGGACAGCCCTAGCACAGATACG.

This clone was observed many times. The read is 3 residues too short to cover the CDR3 end, so that end is filled in from the germline J gene. The chain joins TRBV20-1 to TRBJ2-7, with TRBD1 as a possible D gene (5 bases). The CDR3 has 14 residues. Trimming removed 4 bases from V and 2 bases from J, with 15 bases in between. The germline CDR1 and CDR2 sequences are DFQATT and SNEGSKA (reference sequence). CDR3 sequence reads: CSAKGWSSPYEQYF. The DNA read from the CDR3 is TGCAGTGCTAAGGGGTGGAGTTCCCCCTACGAG.

This clone was seen repeatedly, ten times or more. The read ends 3 residues shy of where the CDR3 ends; the end is completed using the germline J gene. The chain has TRBV7-9 and TRBJ1-2, with 11 nucleotides matching TRBD1. The germline V gene encodes CDR1 SEHNR and CDR2 FQNEAQ (reference sequence). V was pared by 5 bases and J by 6 bases, with 8 bases of the junction left unmatched. This CDR3 has 15 residues. The sequenced CDR3 bases are TGTGCCAGCAGCACAGACGGGACAGGGGGGGATGGC. It yields the protein CASSTDGTGGDG. The CDR3 as a whole reads CASSTDGTGGDGYTF.

This clone was counted many times. Read sequence stops 3 residues before the CDR3 end, and the germline J gene provides the missing end. The chain recombines TRBV5-4 with TRBJ2-3; D remains ambiguous. The V gene lost 0 bases and the J gene lost 3 bases, with 14 bases spanning the gap. The CDR3 has 16 amino acids. CDR1 is SGHNT, CDR2 YYREEE, per germline (reference sequence). CDR3 amino acids: CASSLGGGVETDTQYF. Partial CDR3 DNA: TGTGCCAGCAGCTTGGGCGGCGGCGTGGAAACAGATACG.

This clone was seen ten or more times. The observed sequence ends 3 residues before the CDR3 terminus, with the missing tail filled in from the germline J gene. The chain employs TRBV20-1 and TRBJ1-1; weak D call: TRBD1 (6 bases). Trimming cost V 2 bases and J 5 bases, with 12 bases left between them. Germline V gene sequence: CDR1 DFQATT, CDR2 SNEGSKA (reference sequence). This CDR3 comprises 13 residues. CDR3 DNA (partial): TGCAGTGCTAGATTTCCAGGGGTTACTGAA. Translated, it gives CSARFPGVTE. The full CDR3 sequence reads CSARFPGVTEAFF.

This clone was found many times. The missing CDR3 end, 3 residues past where the read stops, is filled in from the germline J gene. The rearrangement uses TRBV18 and TRBJ2-7; 7 bases line up with TRBD1. CDR1 KGHSH and CDR2 LQKENI come from the germline V gene. V dropped 3 bases and J dropped 5; count of bases not matched to a gene: 1. The CDR3 covers 12 residues. The covered CDR3 bases are TGTGCCAGCTCACCGACAGGGAACGAG. This sequence encodes CASSPTGNE. Given in full, the CDR3 is CASSPTGNEQYF.

This clone was detected many times. CDR3 DNA (partial): TGCAGTGCTAGAGGGCAGAATTATCAGCCC. This encodes CSARGQNYQP. The entire CDR3 is CSARGQNYQPQHF. The chain carries TRBV20-1 and TRBJ1-5; D is unresolved. Sequencing ends 3 residues short of the CDR3 end; the germline J gene provides the rest. V was cut by 1 base and J by 5 bases, with 9 bases left in between. Germline V gene lookup returns CDR1 DFQATT and CDR2 SNEGSKA (reference sequence). This CDR3 region has 13 residues.

This clone was counted many times. The read terminates 3 residues before the CDR3 end, so the remaining end is supplied by the germline J gene. The chain uses TRBV29-1 and TRBJ2-1; D is possibly TRBD2 (6 bases). V lost 0 bases and J lost 4, with 13 bases in between. The CDR3 runs to 15 residues. CDR1 and CDR2 (germline): SQVTM, ANQGSEA. The CDR3 DNA, read in part, is TGCAGCGTTGAAGATCGGGGACTGGGTTACAATGAG. Translation: CSVEDRGLGYNE. The whole CDR3 reads CSVEDRGLGYNEQFF.

This clone was recorded many times. The read ends 3 residues shy of where the CDR3 ends; the end is completed using the germline J gene. The J gene is TRBJ1-1, the V gene TRBV9; tentatively, D is TRBD1 (5 bases). Trimming left V 2 bases short and J 2 bases short, with 16 bases between. The germline V gene encodes CDR1 SGDLS and CDR2 YYNGEE. The CDR3 loop spans 16 amino acids. CDR3 amino acids: CASSVHPGGGNTEAFF. The DNA read from the CDR3 is TGTGCCAGCAGCGTCCACCCGGGCGGGGGTAACACTGAA. The entire variable domain, with the rest obtained from reference TRBV9 and TRBJ1-1, is as follows: DSGVTQTPKHLITATGQRVTLRCSPRSGDLSVYWYQQSLDQGLQFLIQYYNGEERAKGNILERFSAQQFPDLHSELNLSSLELGDSALYFCASSVHPGGGNTEAFFGQGTRLTVV.

This clone appeared many times. The read stops 3 residues short of the end of the CDR3; the missing end is completed from the germline J gene. The chain carries TRBV19 and TRBJ1-2, with 9 nucleotides matching TRBD1. Germline lookup yields CDR1 LNHDA and CDR2 SQIVND (reference sequence). The CDR3 extends over 15 amino acids. Trimming at V came to 6 bases and at J to 2 bases, leaving 7 bases not matched to a gene. The sequenced CDR3 bases are TGTGCCAGTAGCACCGGGACAGGGTCCAACTATGGC. This gives the protein CASSTGTGSNYG. From start to end, the CDR3 is CASSTGTGSNYGYTF.

This clone showed up many times. The covered CDR3 bases are TGTGCCAGCAGCGTAGACACAGGGAACACTGAA. Its translation: CASSVDTGNTE. From start to end, the CDR3 is CASSVDTGNTEAFF. The chain employs TRBV9 and TRBJ1-1; D may be TRBD1 (5 bases). The read comes to an end 3 residues before the CDR3 does, leaving the germline J gene to fill in the end. The germline V gene has CDR1 SGDLS and CDR2 YYNGEE. V dropped 0 bases and J dropped 1 base, with 7 bases sitting between them. The CDR3 is 14 amino acids.

This clone was recorded at least ten times. The CDR3 extends 3 residues past the end of the read, so its final part is completed from the germline J gene. The chain joins TRBV2 to TRBJ2-2, with D hard to call. The CDR3 totals 12 residues. Germline V gene sequence: CDR1 SNHLY, CDR2 FYNNEI. V was cut by 6 bases and J by 5 bases, with 7 bases left in between. The CDR3 region is CASSPMTGELFF. The sequenced CDR3 bases are TGTGCCAGCAGCCCTATGACCGGGGAG. Supplemented by reference TRBV2 and TRBJ2-2, the full variable domain reads EPEVTQTPSHQVTQMGQEVILRCVPISNHLYFYWYRQILGQKVEFLVSFYNNEISEKSEIFDDQFSVERPDGSNFTLKIRSTKLEDSAMYFCASSPMTGELFFGEGSRLTVL.

The table lists this clone with many counts. The DNA ends 3 residues before the CDR3 does, and the rest of the CDR3 is filled in from the germline J gene. The V and J genes are TRBV12-3 or TRBV12-4 and TRBJ2-3; 9 positions match TRBD2. V dropped 5 bases and J dropped 1; count of bases not matched to a gene: 10. The length of the CDR3 is 17 residues. CDR3 DNA, as far as it was read: TGTGCCAGCAGTATCCTTAGCGGGAGTTGGGGCACAGATACG. Translated: CASSILSGSWGTDT. In full, the CDR3 reads CASSILSGSWGTDTQYF.

This clone was recorded at least ten times. The read comes to an end 3 residues before the CDR3 does, leaving the germline J gene to fill in the end. This chain links TRBV19 with TRBJ2-7; D gene uncertain. The germline V gene encodes CDR1 LNHDA and CDR2 SQIVND (reference sequence). The V end was cut by 5 bases, the J end by 5 bases, with 7 bases between. The CDR3 covers 11 residues. CDR3 region: CASSFSHEQYF. The part of the CDR3 DNA that was read is TGTGCCAGTAGTTTTAGTCACGAG.

In its sample, this clone was seen many times. The sequenced fragment ends 3 residues before the CDR3 boundary, so the rest is inferred from the germline J gene. The chain employs TRBV29-1 and TRBJ2-3; tentative D call: TRBD2 (5 bases). Germline V gene lookup returns CDR1 SQVTM and CDR2 ANQGSEA. The CDR3 is made up of 14 amino acids. V lost 5 bases to trimming and J lost 0 bases, with 12 bases between them. Partial CDR3 DNA: TGCAGCGTTCTTCGCAGGACTAGCACAGATACG. This codes for CSVLRRTSTDT. The entire CDR3 is CSVLRRTSTDTQYF.

This clone was observed many times. The CDR3 end lies 3 residues beyond the end of the read and is filled in from the germline J gene. The J gene is TRBJ1-1, the V gene TRBV2; D is perhaps TRBD1 (6 bases). The CDR3 totals 16 residues. CDR1 SNHLY and CDR2 FYNNEI come from the germline V gene. V lost 5 bases, J lost 3 bases, and 19 bases lay in between. Incomplete CDR3 DNA: TGTGCCAGCAGTCCCTTAGATTGGGGGCAGGACACTGAA. This translates into CASSPLDWGQDTE. The whole CDR3 reads CASSPLDWGQDTEAFF.

With regard to this clone: Given a much more abundant clone one base away, this may be a read error. The CDR3 end is not reached by the read, which stops 3 residues before it; the germline J gene fills it in. This chain links TRBV19 with TRBJ2-3; unclear D gene. The V gene's germline CDR1 is LNHDA and CDR2 SQIVND (reference sequence). The length of the CDR3 is 16 residues. The CDR3 here is CASSKLRFFSNQPQYF. The part of the CDR3 DNA that was read is TGTGCCAGTAGTAAGTTGCGGTTCTTTAGCAATCAGCCG.

This clone was found many times. The CDR3 end lies 3 residues beyond the end of the read and is filled in from the germline J gene. The J gene is TRBJ1-5, the V gene TRBV5-5; 8 bases fit TRBD1. Germline CDR1 reads SGHKS; CDR2 reads YYEKEE (reference sequence). J lost 4 bases, V lost 4 bases, and 7 bases had no gene match. There are 15 residues in the CDR3. CDR3 bases read: TGTGCCAGCAGCCCCAAGACAGGGGTGAATCAGCCC. This encodes CASSPKTGVNQP. In full, the CDR3 is CASSPKTGVNQPQHF.

In its sample, this clone was seen many times. The read stops 3 residues short of the end of the CDR3; the missing end is completed from the germline J gene. The chain recombines TRBV5-6 with TRBJ2-3; the match to TRBD2 covers 7 bases. In germline, CDR1 is SGHDT, CDR2 YYEEEE. After removal of 4 bases from V and 2 bases from J, the junction contained 7 bases not matched to a gene. This CDR3 comprises 15 residues. Partial CDR3 DNA: TGTGCCAGCAGCCAACTAGCGAGAGCCACAGATACG. Amino acids: CASSQLARATDT. The whole CDR3 sequence is CASSQLARATDTQYF.